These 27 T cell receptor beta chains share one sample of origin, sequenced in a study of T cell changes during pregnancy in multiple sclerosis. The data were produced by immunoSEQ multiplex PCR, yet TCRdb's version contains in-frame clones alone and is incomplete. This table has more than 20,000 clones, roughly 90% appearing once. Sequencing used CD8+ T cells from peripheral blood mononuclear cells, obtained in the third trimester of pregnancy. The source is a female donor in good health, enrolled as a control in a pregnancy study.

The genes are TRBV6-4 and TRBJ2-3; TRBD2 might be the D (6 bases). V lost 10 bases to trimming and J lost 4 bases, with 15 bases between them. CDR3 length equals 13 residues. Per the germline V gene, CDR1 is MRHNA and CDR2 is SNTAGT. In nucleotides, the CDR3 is TGTGCCACCGCAGCGGGCGAGGCAGATACGCAGTATTTT. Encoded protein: CATAAGEADTQYF.

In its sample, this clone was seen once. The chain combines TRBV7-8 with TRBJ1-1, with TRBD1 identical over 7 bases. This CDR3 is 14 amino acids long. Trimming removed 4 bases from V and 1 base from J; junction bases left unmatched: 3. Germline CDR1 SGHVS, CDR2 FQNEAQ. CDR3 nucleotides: TGTGCCAGCAGCTCGTACAGGGGGAACACTGAAGCTTTCTTT. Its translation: CASSSYRGNTEAFF.

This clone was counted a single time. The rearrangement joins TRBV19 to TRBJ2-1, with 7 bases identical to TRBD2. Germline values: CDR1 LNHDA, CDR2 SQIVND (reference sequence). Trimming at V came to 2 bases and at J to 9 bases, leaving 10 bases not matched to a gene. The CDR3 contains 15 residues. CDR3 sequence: CASSISSGSPVEQFF. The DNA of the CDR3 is TGTGCCAGTAGTATATCTAGCGGATCCCCAGTTGAGCAGTTCTTC.

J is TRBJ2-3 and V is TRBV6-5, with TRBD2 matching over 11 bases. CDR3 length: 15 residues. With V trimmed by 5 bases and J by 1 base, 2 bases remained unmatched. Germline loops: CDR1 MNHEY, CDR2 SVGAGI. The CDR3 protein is CASSPLAGGTDTQYF. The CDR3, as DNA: TGTGCCAGCAGTCCACTAGCGGGAGGCACAGATACGCAGTATTTT.

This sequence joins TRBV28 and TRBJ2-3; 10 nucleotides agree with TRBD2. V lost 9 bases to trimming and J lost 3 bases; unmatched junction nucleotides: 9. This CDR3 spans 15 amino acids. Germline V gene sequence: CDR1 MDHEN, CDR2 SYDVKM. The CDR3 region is CASRLRAGGTDTQYF. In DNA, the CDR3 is TGTGCCAGTCGGTTGAGAGCGGGAGGGACAGATACGCAGTATTTT.

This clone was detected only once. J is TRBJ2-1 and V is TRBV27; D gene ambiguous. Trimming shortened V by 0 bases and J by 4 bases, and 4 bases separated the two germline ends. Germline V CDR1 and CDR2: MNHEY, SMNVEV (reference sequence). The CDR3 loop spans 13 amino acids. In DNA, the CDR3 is TGTGCCAGCAGTTTATCCAGATACAATGAGCAGTTCTTC. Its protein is CASSLSRYNEQFF.

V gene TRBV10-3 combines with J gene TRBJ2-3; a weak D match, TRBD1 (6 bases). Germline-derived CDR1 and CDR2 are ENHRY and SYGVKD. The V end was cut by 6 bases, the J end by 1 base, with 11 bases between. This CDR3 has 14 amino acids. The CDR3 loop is CAIRDSGGTDTQYF. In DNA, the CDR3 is TGTGCCATCAGGGACAGTGGGGGCACAGATACGCAGTATTTT.

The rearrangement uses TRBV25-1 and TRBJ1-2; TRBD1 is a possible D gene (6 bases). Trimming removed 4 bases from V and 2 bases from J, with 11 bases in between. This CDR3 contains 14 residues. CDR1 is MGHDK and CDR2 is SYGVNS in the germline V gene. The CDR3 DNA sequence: TGTGCCAGCAGTGCGACAGGCACGAACTATGGCTACACCTTC. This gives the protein CASSATGTNYGYTF.

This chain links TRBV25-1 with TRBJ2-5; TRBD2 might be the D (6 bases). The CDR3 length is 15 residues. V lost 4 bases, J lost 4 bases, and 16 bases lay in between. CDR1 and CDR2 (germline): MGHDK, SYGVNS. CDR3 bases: TGTGCCAGCAGTGCCCGGGATCGGAGGGGAGAGACCCAGTACTTC. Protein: CASSARDRRGETQYF. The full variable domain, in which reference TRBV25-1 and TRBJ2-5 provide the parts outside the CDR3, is EADIYQTPRYLVIGTGKKITLECSQTMGHDKMYWYQQDPGMELHLIHYSYGVNSTEKGDLSSESTVSRIRTEHFPLTLESARPSHTSQYLCASSARDRRGETQYFGPGTRLLVL.

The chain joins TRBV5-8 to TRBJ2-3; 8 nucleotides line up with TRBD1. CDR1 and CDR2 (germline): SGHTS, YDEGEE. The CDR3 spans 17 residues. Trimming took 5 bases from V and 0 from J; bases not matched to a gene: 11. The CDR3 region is CASSSPYRGMSTDTQYF. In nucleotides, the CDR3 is TGTGCCAGCAGTTCCCCGTACAGGGGGATGAGCACAGATACGCAGTATTTT.

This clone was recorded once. This chain's CDR3 is CASSLVGVHEQFF. The CDR3 coding sequence is TGTGCCAGCAGTTTAGTGGGCGTTCATGAGCAGTTCTTC. The chain links TRBV28 to TRBJ2-1, with D unresolved. CDR1 MDHEN and CDR2 SYDVKM come from the germline V gene. V was cut by 2 bases and J by 8 bases, with 10 bases left in between. The CDR3 is 13 residues long.

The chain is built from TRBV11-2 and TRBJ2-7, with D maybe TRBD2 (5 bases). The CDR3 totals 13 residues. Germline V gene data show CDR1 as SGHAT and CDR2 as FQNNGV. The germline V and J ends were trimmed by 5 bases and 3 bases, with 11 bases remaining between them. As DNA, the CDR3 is TGTGCCAGCAGCCTTCAACGGGACTACGAGCAGTACTTC. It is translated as CASSLQRDYEQYF. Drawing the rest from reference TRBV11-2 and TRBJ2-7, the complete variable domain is EAGVAQSPRYKIIEKRQSVAFWCNPISGHATLYWYQQILGQGPKLLIQFQNNGVVDDSQLPKDRFSAERLKGVDSTLKIQPAKLEDSAVYLCASSLQRDYEQYFGPGTRLTVT.

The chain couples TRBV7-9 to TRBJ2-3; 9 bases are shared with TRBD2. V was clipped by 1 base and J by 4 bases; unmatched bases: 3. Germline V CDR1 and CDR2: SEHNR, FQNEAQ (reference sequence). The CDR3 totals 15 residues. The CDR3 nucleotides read TGTGCCAGCAGCTTAGTAGCGGGAGTCGCAGATACGCAGTATTTT. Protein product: CASSLVAGVADTQYF.

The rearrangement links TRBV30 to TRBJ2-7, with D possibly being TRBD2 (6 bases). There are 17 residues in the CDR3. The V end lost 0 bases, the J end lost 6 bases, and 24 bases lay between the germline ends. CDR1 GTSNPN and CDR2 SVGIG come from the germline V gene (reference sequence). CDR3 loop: CAWSVDRRAESSPEQYF. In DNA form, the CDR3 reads TGTGCCTGGAGTGTAGACCGGAGGGCCGAGTCGTCCCCCGAGCAGTACTTC.

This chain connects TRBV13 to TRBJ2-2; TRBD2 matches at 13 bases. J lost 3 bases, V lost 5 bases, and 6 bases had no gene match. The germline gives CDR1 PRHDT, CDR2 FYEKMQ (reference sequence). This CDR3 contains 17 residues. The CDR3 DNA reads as TGTGCCAGCAGCAACGGACTAGCGGGGGCGTACACCGGGGAGCTGTTTTTT. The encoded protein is CASSNGLAGAYTGELFF.

The DNA for the CDR3 is TGTGCCAGCAGTGCGGGAGGGGGCACCGGGGAGCTGTTTTTT. Amino acid sequence: CASSAGGGTGELFF. This chain uses TRBV9 with TRBJ2-2; 9 positions match TRBD2. The CDR3 consists of 14 residues. Germline V lookup: CDR1 SGDLS, CDR2 YYNGEE. V was clipped by 5 bases and J by 4 bases; unmatched bases: 3.

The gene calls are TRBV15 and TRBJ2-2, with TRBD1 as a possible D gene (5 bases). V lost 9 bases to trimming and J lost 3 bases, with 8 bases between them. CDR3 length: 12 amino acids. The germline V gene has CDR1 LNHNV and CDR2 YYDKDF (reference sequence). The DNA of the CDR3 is TGTGCCACTCGACAGTACACCGGGGAGCTGTTTTTT. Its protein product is CATRQYTGELFF.

In nucleotides, the CDR3 is TGTGCCAGCAGCTCACAATGGGGCAGCTCCTATAATTCACCCCTCCACTTT. Its translation: CASSSQWGSSYNSPLHF. The gene calls are TRBV5-5 and TRBJ1-6; a weak D match, TRBD1 (5 bases). The CDR3 has 17 amino acids. V was shortened by 3 bases and J by 0 bases, with 13 bases between the two germline ends. Germline values: CDR1 SGHKS, CDR2 YYEKEE (reference sequence).

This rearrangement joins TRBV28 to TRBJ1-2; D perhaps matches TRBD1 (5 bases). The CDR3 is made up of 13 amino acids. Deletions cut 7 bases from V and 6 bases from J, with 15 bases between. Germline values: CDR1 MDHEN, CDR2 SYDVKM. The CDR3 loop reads CASNRRDLDGYTF. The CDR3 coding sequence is TGTGCCAGCAACCGGCGGGACCTAGATGGCTACACCTTC.

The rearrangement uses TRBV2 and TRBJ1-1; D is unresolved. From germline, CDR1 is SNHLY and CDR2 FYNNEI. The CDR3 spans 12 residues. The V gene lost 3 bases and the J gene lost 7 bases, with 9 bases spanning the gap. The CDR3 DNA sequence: TGTGCCAGCAGTGACGGTTTTAGTGAAGCTTTCTTT. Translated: CASSDGFSEAFF.

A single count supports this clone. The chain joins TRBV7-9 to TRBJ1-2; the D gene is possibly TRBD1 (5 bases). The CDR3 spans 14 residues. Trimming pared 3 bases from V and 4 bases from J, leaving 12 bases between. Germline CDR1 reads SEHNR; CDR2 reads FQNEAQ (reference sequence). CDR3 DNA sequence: TGTGCCAGCAGCTTCGTCGGGGGGATCTATGGCTACACCTTC. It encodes CASSFVGGIYGYTF.

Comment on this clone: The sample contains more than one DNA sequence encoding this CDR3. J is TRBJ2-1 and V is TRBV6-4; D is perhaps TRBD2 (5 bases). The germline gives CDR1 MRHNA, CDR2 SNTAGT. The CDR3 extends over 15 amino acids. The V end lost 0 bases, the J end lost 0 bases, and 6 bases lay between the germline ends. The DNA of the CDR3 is TGTGCCAGCAGTGACTCGAGCGGCTCCTACAATGAGCAGTTCTTC. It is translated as CASSDSSGSYNEQFF.

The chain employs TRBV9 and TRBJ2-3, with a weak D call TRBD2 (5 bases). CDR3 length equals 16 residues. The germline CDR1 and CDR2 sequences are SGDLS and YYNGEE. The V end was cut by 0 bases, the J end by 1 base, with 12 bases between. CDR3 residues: CASSVESGRGTDTQYF. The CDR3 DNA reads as TGTGCCAGCAGCGTAGAAAGCGGTAGAGGCACAGATACGCAGTATTTT.

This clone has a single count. Here the CDR3 reads CASSLNTEAFF. Written as DNA, the CDR3 is TGTGCCAGCAGCCTAAACACTGAAGCTTTCTTT. The rearrangement links TRBV5-6 to TRBJ1-1; the D is unclear. CDR3 length: 11 residues. V was trimmed by 4 bases and J by 2 bases, leaving 3 bases between them. The germline gives CDR1 SGHDT, CDR2 YYEEEE.

The CDR3 sequence is CASSSGYGTGDEQFF. DNA of the CDR3: TGTGCCAGCAGTTCCGGATATGGAACCGGGGATGAGCAGTTCTTC. The chain links TRBV7-9 to TRBJ2-1, with D possibly matching TRBD2 (5 bases). From germline, CDR1 is SEHNR and CDR2 FQNEAQ (reference sequence). The CDR3 totals 15 residues. Trimming took 6 bases from V and 8 from J, leaving 20 bases between them.

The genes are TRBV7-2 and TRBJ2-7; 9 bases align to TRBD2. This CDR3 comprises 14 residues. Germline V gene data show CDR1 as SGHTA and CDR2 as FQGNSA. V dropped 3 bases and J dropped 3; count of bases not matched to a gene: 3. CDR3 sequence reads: CASSLTSGYYEQYF. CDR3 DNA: TGTGCCAGCAGCTTGACTAGCGGCTACTACGAGCAGTACTTC.

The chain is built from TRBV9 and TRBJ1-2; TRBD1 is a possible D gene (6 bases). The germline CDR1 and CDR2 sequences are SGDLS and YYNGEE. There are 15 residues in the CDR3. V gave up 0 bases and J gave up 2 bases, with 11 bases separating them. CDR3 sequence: CASSVARTGNYGYTF. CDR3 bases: TGTGCCAGCAGCGTAGCCCGAACAGGGAACTATGGCTACACCTTC. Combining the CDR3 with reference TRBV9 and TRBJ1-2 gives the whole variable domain DSGVTQTPKHLITATGQRVTLRCSPRSGDLSVYWYQQSLDQGLQFLIQYYNGEERAKGNILERFSAQQFPDLHSELNLSSLELGDSALYFCASSVARTGNYGYTFGSGTRLTVV.